The clone carrying this TCR beta chain appeared a few times. The sample is drawn from a study of blood T cell repertoires in COVID-19. Sequenced by immunoSEQ multiplex PCR; TCRdb stores in-frame clones only, minus some. The repertoire holds some 13,000 clones, with roughly 84% as singletons. Germline assignment: CDR1 SGHNT and CDR2 YYREEE (reference sequence). V trimming: 0 bases; J trimming: 2 bases; junction bases outside the gene matches: 3. This CDR3 contains 15 residues. The V call is TRBV5-4, the J call TRBJ2-7, with 9 positions matching TRBD2. Sequenced material: peripheral blood. This receptor was taken from a man aged 50 or older with active COVID-19. This CDR3 reads CASSLATSGPYEQYF. DNA of the CDR3: TGTGCCAGCAGCTTGGCGACTAGCGGACCCTACGAGCAGTACTTC.